The rows below give T cell receptor beta chains drawn from one sample of a study of cytomegalovirus exposure and HLA in healthy donors. Generated by immunoSEQ multiplex PCR, the TCRdb table keeps only in-frame clones and is missing some. Of 150,000 to 200,000 clones listed, 79% are singletons. Sequenced: PBMCs. Receptor source: a woman aged 45-60 years in good health and CMV-seronegative. Each CDR3 is given with its conserved first and last residue. The D gene is left open where the match is weak. Some rows mark clone size as missing; the rest say once, few, many or name a class of expanded clone.

d_call j_call clone_size v_call cdr3_aa cdr3_nt
TRBD1 TRBJ2-1 NA TRBV28 CASSFFRTGVDEQFF TGTGCCAGCAGTTTTTTCCGGACAGGGGTTGATGAGCAGTTCTTC
NA TRBJ1-5 NA TRBV11-2 CASSLGGLMTQPQHF TGTGCCAGCAGCTTAGGGGGGCTGATGACTCAGCCCCAGCATTTT
NA TRBJ2-5 NA TRBV15 CATSRRDSQAETQYF TGTGCCACCAGCCGCCGGGACTCCCAGGCAGAGACCCAGTACTTC
TRBD1 TRBJ1-6 NA TRBV7-9 CASSWDSPNSPLHF TGTGCCAGCAGCTGGGACAGTCCAAATTCACCCCTCCACTTT
TRBD1 TRBJ2-1 NA TRBV7-9 CASSPRTGAYNEQFF TGTGCCAGCAGCCCGAGGACAGGGGCCTACAATGAGCAGTTCTTC
NA TRBJ1-2 NA TRBV27 CASSLSGNHRVGYTF TGTGCCAGCAGTTTATCGGGAAATCACAGGGTAGGCTACACCTTC
TRBD1 TRBJ2-3 NA TRBV30 CAWQTWDRVRGTDTQYF TGTGCCTGGCAGACGTGGGACAGGGTGCGGGGCACAGATACGCAGTATTTT
NA TRBJ2-1 NA TRBV11-2 CASSLVDRLNEQFF TGTGCCAGCAGCTTAGTAGACAGACTCAATGAGCAGTTCTTC
TRBD1 TRBJ2-7 NA TRBV11-3 CASSPGQTDYEQYF TGTGCCAGCAGCCCGGGACAGACCGACTACGAGCAGTACTTC
NA TRBJ2-7 NA TRBV7-6 CASSLGRITEQYF TGTGCCAGCAGCTTGGGCAGGATCACCGAGCAGTACTTC
NA TRBJ1-2 NA TRBV28 CAGSLSGSLRTNTF TGTGCCGGCAGTTTATCGGGGTCACTCAGAACTAACACCTTC
TRBD2 TRBJ2-1 NA TRBV5-4 CASSLGGGRALNEQFF TGTGCCAGCAGCTTGGGTGGCGGGAGGGCCCTCAATGAGCAGTTCTTC
NA TRBJ1-2 few TRBV4-3 CASSQGSGGVYGYTF TGCGCCAGCAGCCAAGGGTCGGGGGGCGTCTATGGCTACACCTTC
TRBD2 TRBJ2-1 NA TRBV7-6 CASSLRLARDNEQFF TGTGCCAGCAGCTTACGACTAGCCCGGGACAATGAGCAGTTCTTC
TRBD1 TRBJ1-3 NA TRBV19 CASSRLGQDRSGNTIYF TGTGCCAGTAGTCGCCTCGGACAGGACCGCTCTGGAAACACCATATATTTT
NA TRBJ2-2 NA TRBV27 CASHPCLGVELFF TGTGCCAGTCACCCCTGTCTCGGGGTAGAGCTGTTTTTT
NA TRBJ1-6 NA TRBV15 CATSPPQGSAYNSPLHF TGTGCCACCAGCCCACCCCAGGGGTCTGCTTATAATTCACCCCTCCACTTT
TRBD1 TRBJ1-5 NA TRBV6-6 CASSRDRGSNQPQHF TGTGCCAGCAGCCGGGACAGGGGGAGCAATCAGCCCCAGCATTTT
TRBD1 TRBJ1-1 NA TRBV2 CASSEPDRVLFF TGTGCCAGCAGTGAACCGGACAGGGTGCTGTTCTTT
NA TRBJ1-1 NA TRBV21-1 CASSKTDRNTEAFF TGTGCCAGCAGCAAGACCGACAGGAACACTGAAGCTTTCTTT
TRBD1 TRBJ1-2 NA TRBV7-6 CAGSYDRGVGGYTF TGTGCCGGCAGCTACGACAGGGGAGTAGGAGGCTACACCTTC
TRBD1 TRBJ2-7 NA TRBV6-1 CASSETAGGYEQYF TGTGCCAGCAGTGAGACGGCAGGGGGCTACGAGCAGTACTTC
TRBD1 TRBJ1-5 NA TRBV29-1 CSVGIDRDRDYQPQHF TGCAGCGTGGGAATTGACCGGGACAGGGATTATCAGCCCCAGCATTTT
TRBD1 TRBJ1-2 NA TRBV15 CATYSAQGADGYTF TGTGCCACCTACTCGGCGCAGGGGGCGGATGGCTACACCTTC
NA TRBJ2-7 NA TRBV7-8 CASSLEAGREYEQYF TGTGCCAGCAGCTTAGAGGCGGGTAGGGAGTACGAGCAGTACTTC
TRBD1 TRBJ1-1 NA TRBV11-2 CASSFPRQGGTEAFF TGTGCCAGCAGCTTCCCTAGACAGGGTGGGACTGAAGCTTTCTTT
NA TRBJ1-5 few TRBV28 CASSPMSQPQHF TGTGCCAGCAGTCCCATGAGTCAGCCCCAGCATTTT
TRBD1 TRBJ1-2 NA TRBV9 CASSVADWTGNGYTF TGTGCCAGCAGCGTAGCTGATTGGACAGGCAATGGCTACACCTTC
NA TRBJ2-2 NA TRBV9 CASSVAGPGGGSPSAGELFF TGTGCCAGCAGCGTAGCCGGGCCGGGGGGCGGGAGCCCCAGTGCCGGGGAGCTGTTTTTT
NA TRBJ1-2 NA TRBV15 CATSVDSKHGYTF TGTGCCACCAGCGTCGACAGCAAACATGGCTACACCTTC
TRBD1 TRBJ1-1 NA TRBV18 CASSPGQGARNTEAFF TGTGCCAGCTCCCCCGGACAGGGGGCGCGGAACACTGAAGCTTTCTTT
TRBD1 TRBJ1-5 NA TRBV28 CASSFRDSIRPQHF TGTGCCAGCAGTTTCCGGGACAGCATCCGGCCCCAGCATTTT
TRBD1 TRBJ1-2 NA TRBV9 CASSTPGQGLHGYTF TGTGCCAGCAGCACCCCAGGACAGGGCCTTCATGGCTACACCTTC
TRBD1 TRBJ1-6 NA TRBV7-9 CASSLPPGQGPYNSPLHF TGTGCCAGCAGCTTACCTCCAGGACAGGGCCCCTATAATTCACCCCTCCACTTT
NA TRBJ1-2 NA TRBV9 CASSVDGGGTYGYTF TGTGCCAGCAGCGTAGATGGGGGGGGCACCTATGGCTACACCTTC
NA TRBJ2-3 NA TRBV12-2 CASRKTGVKQYF TGTGCAAGTCGTAAGACAGGGGTTAAGCAGTATTTT
TRBD2 TRBJ2-3 NA TRBV7-2 CASSLVPGTITDTQYF TGTGCCAGCAGCTTAGTACCCGGGACTATCACAGATACGCAGTATTTT
NA TRBJ1-2 once TRBV9 CASSVGAGREGYTF TGTGCCAGCAGCGTCGGGGCTGGGCGGGAAGGCTACACCTTC
TRBD2 TRBJ2-5 NA TRBV15 CATSRGGLAGARETQYF TGTGCCACCAGCAGAGGAGGACTAGCGGGGGCCAGGGAGACCCAGTACTTC
TRBD1 TRBJ2-2 NA TRBV28 CASSTQGSNGELFF TGTGCCAGCAGTACACAGGGGTCTAACGGGGAGCTGTTTTTT
NA TRBJ2-7 NA TRBV28 CASSPPWTSVDEQYF TGTGCCAGCAGTCCGCCGTGGACATCGGTCGACGAGCAGTACTTC
NA TRBJ2-1 NA TRBV6-1 CASSEDFVTTEQFF TGTGCCAGCAGTGAAGATTTCGTGACTACGGAGCAGTTCTTC
NA TRBJ2-3 NA TRBV6-5 CASSGSVASTDTQYF TGTGCCAGCAGTGGGAGTGTGGCTAGCACAGATACGCAGTATTTT
NA TRBJ2-2 NA TRBV5-1 CASSAPENTGELFF TGCGCCAGCAGCGCCCCAGAGAACACCGGGGAGCTGTTTTTT
NA TRBJ1-1 NA TRBV2 CASSYAGRGMNTEAFF TGTGCCAGCAGTTACGCCGGGAGGGGCATGAACACTGAAGCTTTCTTT
TRBD1 TRBJ1-2 NA TRBV5-1 CASRRQQGGGYTF TGCGCCAGCAGACGCCAACAGGGGGGTGGCTACACCTTC
NA TRBJ1-2 NA TRBV27 CASSLHWGPGNPNYGYTF TGTGCCAGCAGTTTACATTGGGGGCCAGGGAACCCTAACTATGGCTACACCTTC
TRBD1 TRBJ2-2 NA TRBV27 CASRTGGTNTGELFF TGTGCCAGCAGGACAGGGGGTACGAACACCGGGGAGCTGTTTTTT
NA TRBJ2-1 NA TRBV4-1 CASSQVYNNEQFF TGCGCCAGCAGCCAAGTATACAACAATGAGCAGTTCTTC
TRBD2 TRBJ2-1 NA TRBV7-9 CASSGSGQAYNEQFF TGTGCCAGCAGCGGTAGCGGGCAGGCTTACAATGAGCAGTTCTTC
NA TRBJ1-2 once TRBV27 CASNEAGNWNYGYTF TGTGCCAGCAACGAAGCAGGGAACTGGAACTATGGCTACACCTTC
NA TRBJ1-6 NA TRBV28 CASSDPTGGSSPLHF TGTGCCAGCAGCGACCCGACGGGGGGGAGCTCACCCCTCCACTTT
NA TRBJ2-5 NA TRBV7-2 CASSLAGAGETQYF TGTGCCAGCAGCTTAGCAGGGGCAGGGGAGACCCAGTACTTC
TRBD1 TRBJ2-7 NA TRBV11-2 CASSFTGTGFYGVEQYF TGTGCCAGCAGCTTCACCGGGACAGGGTTTTACGGGGTCGAGCAGTACTTC
TRBD2 TRBJ2-5 NA TRBV11-2 CASSRPSGTSGQETQYF TGTGCCAGCAGCCGCCCTAGTGGGACTAGCGGTCAAGAGACCCAGTACTTC
NA TRBJ1-1 NA TRBV10-3 CAISGETRNTEAFF TGTGCCATCAGTGGGGAAACTAGAAACACTGAAGCTTTCTTT
TRBD2 TRBJ2-4 NA TRBV28 CASRPRGGRIAKNIQYF TGTGCCAGCAGACCTCGGGGGGGTAGAATAGCCAAAAACATTCAGTACTTC